This T cell receptor beta chain is from a study of shared clonotypes between healthy human individuals. Study-wide findings and caveats: Naive subsets generally had larger estimated richness than memory subsets. Relative to clonotypes present in all four donors, those not shared had lower generation probabilities.

In the case of this clone: What it recognizes is unknown.

Execution of the assay was at deep level. In the original workflow: ImmunoSEQ only sent back junction sequences with no quality scores, so filtering was done differently. Libraries were prepared by immunoSEQ multiplex PCR; TCRdb keeps only in-frame clonotypes and omits some of them. From that table come the V and J calls and clone size; the DNA was used to work out D and trimming. The sample has millions of clones; just under 95% are singletons. This CDR3 is 15 amino acids long. The ends lost 2 bases at V and 6 bases at J; junction bases unmatched: 7. Germline V gene lookup returns CDR1 SGHKS and CDR2 YYEKEE (reference sequence). In the naive CD8 group, cells lacked CD45RO and were positively selected for CCR7, so terminally differentiated effector memory CD45RA+ cells were left out.

This sequence joins TRBV5-5 and TRBJ2-7, with 11 nucleotides matching TRBD2. Sequenced: naive CD8+ T cells sorted from blood. This clonotype originated in a man aged 18 to 30 in good health. CDR3 sequence reads: CASSLLAGVLVEQYF. The CDR3 coding sequence is TGTGCCAGCAGCTTACTAGCGGGAGTCTTAGTCGAGCAGTACTTC.